The 4 T cell receptor beta chains presented below share a single source sample, sequenced in a study of blood T cells in healthy people across ages. Together with a sample-barcoded 5' primer, a J-beta primer mix was included in a second PCR lasting roughly 6 to 12 cycles. From the 5' RACE reads, TCRdb called clonotypes with MiXCR, one entry per CDR3 protein. This table has some 1,800,000 distinct CDR3 sequences, around 40% appearing once. The sample consisted of blood. The receptors were gathered from a human donor in good health.

The genes are TRBV9 and TRBJ2-1, with 9 bases that match TRBD2. The CDR3 has 15 residues. Per germline, CDR1 SGDLS and CDR2 YYNGEE. With V trimmed by 3 bases and J by 5 bases, 6 bases remained unmatched. This chain's CDR3 is CASSAGTSFHNEQFF. The CDR3 nucleotides are TGTGCCAGCAGCGCCGGGACTAGCTTCCACAATGAGCAGTTCTTC. Based on the CDR3 plus reference TRBV9 and TRBJ2-1, the full variable domain is DSGVTQTPKHLITATGQRVTLRCSPRSGDLSVYWYQQSLDQGLQFLIQYYNGEERAKGNILERFSAQQFPDLHSELNLSSLELGDSALYFCASSAGTSFHNEQFFGPGTRLTVL.

This chain uses TRBV29-1 with TRBJ1-2; no firm D call. CDR1 is SQVTM, CDR2 ANQGSEA, per germline. V was pared by 0 bases and J by 0 bases, with 14 bases between. The CDR3 is 16 residues long. Here the CDR3 reads CSVEDRQTLSNYGYTF. The CDR3 DNA is TGCAGCGTTGAAGACCGGCAGACCCTTTCTAACTATGGCTACACCTTC.

This clonotype was recorded a few times. J is TRBJ2-5 and V is TRBV7-2; no definite D call. CDR1 is SGHTA, CDR2 FQGNSA, per germline. The V end was cut by 6 bases, the J end by 7 bases, with 9 bases between. The CDR3 sequence is 11 residues long. CDR3 nucleotides: TGTGCCAGCAGGTTCAGAGGGACCCAGTACTTC. Amino acids: CASRFRGTQYF.

In its sample, this clonotype was seen many times. The V call is TRBV29-1, the J call TRBJ2-7; maybe TRBD1 (6 bases). This CDR3 is built from 12 residues. The germline V gene has CDR1 SQVTM and CDR2 ANQGSEA. V lost 1 base and J lost 9, with 13 bases in between. CDR3: CSVEGTERGQYF. The CDR3 nucleotides read TGCAGCGTTGAAGGGACAGAACGAGGGCAGTACTTC.